These 28 T cell receptor beta chains originate from one sample sequenced in a study of shared clonotypes between healthy human individuals. Profiled with immunoSEQ multiplex PCR; TCRdb holds only in-frame clones, not every one. The table lists 520,000 or so clones, around 74% of them singletons. Sample: PBMCs. These receptors were taken from a woman aged 40 to 50 in good health. Some clones in this sample may be carry-over from other donors' samples.

The rearrangement joins TRBV6-6 to TRBJ2-1; D perhaps matches TRBD1 (6 bases). The CDR3 contains 16 residues. Trimming pared 5 bases from V and 6 bases from J, leaving 20 bases between. Germline values: CDR1 MNHNY, CDR2 SVGAGI (reference sequence). The CDR3 bases are TGTGCCAGCAGTCCCACAGGGTCCCCGGTAACCAATGAGCAGTTCTTC. This codes for CASSPTGSPVTNEQFF.

The CDR3 bases are TGTGCCAGCAGAAAAAGCGGGACAGGGATTTACGAGCAGTACTTC. Its translation: CASRKSGTGIYEQYF. The gene calls are TRBV6-5 and TRBJ2-7, with 9 nucleotides matching TRBD1. V shed 6 bases and J 4 bases; nucleotides not matched to a gene: 10. Germline CDR1 reads MNHEY; CDR2 reads SVGAGI. CDR3 length: 15 amino acids.

The CDR3 spells CASSLSGGYGYTF. CDR3 bases: TGCGCCAGCAGCTTGTCGGGCGGGTATGGCTACACCTTC. J is TRBJ1-2 and V is TRBV5-1; no reliable D call. The CDR3 runs to 13 residues. V lost 1 base and J lost 5, with 9 bases in between. Germline V gene sequence: CDR1 SGHRS, CDR2 YFSETQ.

V gene TRBV11-2 combines with J gene TRBJ2-5; 15 positions agree with TRBD2. This CDR3 is built from 15 residues. The germline V gene encodes CDR1 SGHAT and CDR2 FQNNGV. V shed 5 bases and J 8 bases; nucleotides not matched to a gene: 6. CDR3: CASSRGLAGGPTQYF. The CDR3 DNA reads TGTGCCAGCAGCCGAGGACTAGCGGGAGGGCCAACCCAGTACTTC.

This sequence joins TRBV20-1 and TRBJ2-3; no reliable D call. Trimming removed 4 bases at V and 5 bases at J, with 7 bases between. The CDR3 covers 11 residues. Germline V gene sequence: CDR1 DFQATT, CDR2 SNEGSKA (reference sequence). The chain's CDR3 is CSATSLDTQYF. CDR3 coding DNA: TGCAGTGCTACTTCCTTAGATACGCAGTATTTT.

The gene calls are TRBV29-1 and TRBJ2-5; possibly TRBD1 or TRBD2 for D (5 bases each). The DNA end favors TRBJ2-7, so the J call may be wrong. Germline loops: CDR1 SQVTM, CDR2 ANQGSEA. This CDR3 is built from 14 residues. In DNA, the CDR3 is TGCAGCGTTGAAGATTCAGGGAGCTCCTACGAGCAGTACTTC. It is translated as CSVEDSGSSYEQYF.

The table lists this clone with a few counts. V and J are TRBV27 and TRBJ2-7; 10 bases line up with TRBD2. V lost 5 bases to trimming and J lost 3 bases; unmatched junction nucleotides: 10. CDR1 MNHEY and CDR2 SMNVEV come from the germline V gene (reference sequence). There are 16 residues in the CDR3. The CDR3 region is CASSPSATSGVYEQYF. Written as DNA, the CDR3 is TGTGCCAGCAGTCCCTCGGCTACTAGCGGGGTCTACGAGCAGTACTTC.

V usage is TRBV19 and J usage is TRBJ2-2, with 9 bases matching TRBD2. CDR1 is LNHDA and CDR2 is SQIVND in the germline V gene (reference sequence). Trimming at V came to 10 bases and at J to 0 bases, leaving 9 bases not matched to a gene. The CDR3 has 16 amino acids. The CDR3 loop reads CATQSLAGPNTGELFF. CDR3 nucleotide sequence: TGTGCCACACAGTCACTAGCGGGCCCGAACACCGGGGAGCTGTTTTTT. The variable domain in full, completed from reference TRBV19 and TRBJ2-2, reads DGGITQSPKYLFRKEGQNVTLSCEQNLNHDAMYWYRQDPGQGLRLIYYSQIVNDFQKGDIAEGYSVSREKKESFPLTVTSAQKNPTAFYLCATQSLAGPNTGELFFGEGSRLTVL.

As to this clone: A much larger clone is a single base away; this may be a read error. This sample also contains other DNA sequences that code for the same CDR3. The chain links TRBV2 to TRBJ1-5; TRBD1 agrees at 7 bases. In germline, CDR1 is SNHLY, CDR2 FYNNEI. The CDR3 spans 13 residues. CDR3 loop: CASRRDRNQPQHF. DNA of the CDR3: TGCGCCAGCAGACGGGACAGAAATCAGCCCCAGCATTTT.

Remarks on this clone: At one boundary the junction diverges from the germline segment, which might be a read error. V gene TRBV7-7 combines with J gene TRBJ2-7; D may match TRBD1 or TRBD2 (6 bases each). The CDR3 is 13 residues long. Germline assignment: CDR1 SSHAT and CDR2 FNYEAQ (reference sequence). CDR3 bases: TGTGCTAGCAGCTTACGAGGGGGGAGCGAGCAGTACTTC. Translation gives CASSLRGGSEQYF.

The chain recombines TRBV28 with TRBJ1-2; D unresolved. This CDR3 is built from 12 residues. The germline V gene encodes CDR1 MDHEN and CDR2 SYDVKM. V lost 2 bases, J lost 4 bases, and 5 bases lay in between. CDR3 nucleotide sequence: TGTGCCAGCAGTTTAGTGGGCTATGGCTACACCTTC. Translating it yields CASSLVGYGYTF.

V and J are TRBV18 and TRBJ2-5, with 9 bases aligning to TRBD1. Germline CDR1 and CDR2: KGHSH and LQKENI. V trimming: 4 bases; J trimming: 5 bases; junction bases outside the gene matches: 5. CDR3 length: 14 amino acids. As DNA, the CDR3 is TGTGCCAGCTCACGGGGACAGGGATCCGAGACCCAGTACTTC. As protein: CASSRGQGSETQYF.

The chain links TRBV5-4 to TRBJ2-7, with D maybe TRBD2 (6 bases). Trimming removed 4 bases at V and 2 bases at J, with 13 bases between. The CDR3 totals 14 residues. CDR1 is SGHNT, CDR2 YYREEE, per germline (reference sequence). CDR3 sequence: CASSPRLDTYEQYF. The CDR3 DNA reads TGTGCCAGCAGCCCACGACTAGATACCTACGAGCAGTACTTC.

The genes are TRBV27 and TRBJ1-1, with D unresolved. Germline-derived CDR1 and CDR2 are MNHEY and SMNVEV (reference sequence). Trimming removed 5 bases from V and 2 bases from J, with 15 bases in between. This CDR3 is 15 amino acids long. The CDR3 region has the DNA TGTGCCAGCAGTAAGGTGTGGACGGGAAACACTGAAGCTTTCTTT. Its translation: CASSKVWTGNTEAFF.

This clone was seen many times. The chain joins TRBV6-5 to TRBJ2-7, with 8 bases matching TRBD2. Looked up from germline, CDR1 is MNHEY and CDR2 is SVGAGI. The V gene end was trimmed by 0 bases and the J gene end by 5 bases; junction bases not matched to a gene: 6. This CDR3 is built from 15 residues. CDR3 DNA: TGTGCCAGCAGTTACTCTGCGGGAGGTTCGGACGAGCAGTACTTC. Encoded protein: CASSYSAGGSDEQYF.

Points on this clone: Other DNA sequences in the same sample also yield this CDR3. V and J are TRBV7-9 and TRBJ2-2; no clear D gene. The CDR3 sequence is 14 residues long. CDR1 SEHNR and CDR2 FQNEAQ come from the germline V gene (reference sequence). The V and J ends lost 4 bases and 4 bases respectively, with 10 bases between them. This CDR3 reads CASSSTRVTGELFF. The CDR3 DNA follows: TGTGCCAGCAGCTCAACAAGGGTCACCGGGGAGCTGTTTTTT.

The gene calls are TRBV7-9 and TRBJ2-5; a weak D match, TRBD1 (5 bases). Trimming left V 9 bases short and J 5 bases short, with 22 bases between. This CDR3 spans 15 amino acids. Germline V gene lookup returns CDR1 SEHNR and CDR2 FQNEAQ (reference sequence). CDR3 bases: TGTGCCAGTAGCCCCCGTGGCAGGGAATCTGAGACCCAGTACTTC. Its translation is CASSPRGRESETQYF.

V is TRBV19 and J is TRBJ2-7; D is undetermined. Germline V gene data show CDR1 as LNHDA and CDR2 as SQIVND (reference sequence). Trimming took off 1 base at V and 0 bases at J, with 7 bases between the two ends. The CDR3 is 14 residues long. CDR3 DNA: TGTGCCAGTAGTATAGGCGGAGCCTCCTACGAGCAGTACTTC. It encodes CASSIGGASYEQYF.

This chain joins TRBV5-6 and TRBJ2-2; D unclear. Germline CDR1 reads SGHDT; CDR2 reads YYEEEE. V shed 7 bases and J shed 1 base, with 8 bases lying between them. This CDR3 is 13 amino acids long. The CDR3 protein is CASVLWNTGELFF. CDR3 coding DNA: TGTGCCAGCGTCCTCTGGAACACCGGGGAGCTGTTTTTT. Filled out from reference TRBV5-6 and TRBJ2-2, the complete variable domain reads DAGVTQSPTHLIKTRGQQVTLRCSPKSGHDTVSWYQQALGQGPQFIFQYYEEEERQRGNFPDRFSGHQFPNYSSELNVNALLLGDSALYLCASVLWNTGELFFGEGSRLTVL.

The J gene is TRBJ2-2, the V gene TRBV7-9; a possible D gene is TRBD1 (5 bases). Deletions cut 5 bases from V and 5 bases from J, with 15 bases between. CDR1 SEHNR and CDR2 FQNEAQ come from the germline V gene (reference sequence). CDR3 size: 15 residues. Here the CDR3 DNA reads TGTGCCAGCAGCGATATTAGGGCAGGGACCGGGGAGCTGTTTTTT. As protein: CASSDIRAGTGELFF.

The chain recombines TRBV6-6 with TRBJ2-1, with D unclear. This CDR3 is 14 amino acids long. Looked up from germline, CDR1 is MNHNY and CDR2 is SVGAGI (reference sequence). V was shortened by 5 bases and J by 6 bases, with 14 bases between the two germline ends. The CDR3 protein is CASSLIGMGNEQFF. The DNA for the CDR3 is TGTGCCAGCAGTCTCATAGGAATGGGCAATGAGCAGTTCTTC.

As DNA, the CDR3 is TGTGCCAGCGGCAATACTCCGACTAGCGCGGAGACCCAGTACTTC. This codes for CASGNTPTSAETQYF. This chain uses TRBV7-9 with TRBJ2-5; the match to TRBD2 covers 8 bases. CDR1 is SEHNR, CDR2 FQNEAQ, per germline (reference sequence). The CDR3 is 15 amino acids. The trim removed 8 bases at V and 5 bases at J, leaving 13 bases unmatched. Supplemented by reference TRBV7-9 and TRBJ2-5, the full variable domain reads DTGVSQNPRHKITKRGQNVTFRCDPISEHNRLYWYRQTLGQGPEFLTYFQNEAQLEKSRLLSDRFSAERPKGSFSTLEIQRTEQGDSAMYLCASGNTPTSAETQYFGPGTRLLVL.

This clone was seen more than once but under ten times. The chain carries TRBV19 and TRBJ1-1; 11 bases are a match to TRBD1. CDR1 and CDR2 from the germline V gene are LNHDA and SQIVND (reference sequence). V dropped 5 bases and J dropped 4; count of bases not matched to a gene: 9. The CDR3 is 16 amino acids. This CDR3 is CASSYSGTGGVTEAFF. The CDR3 region has the DNA TGTGCCAGTAGTTACTCCGGGACAGGGGGTGTCACTGAAGCTTTCTTT.

The CDR3 DNA reads TGTGCCAGCTCACCAATGGGACCGAGCTCTGGAAACACCATATATTTT. The encoded protein is CASSPMGPSSGNTIYF. This chain links TRBV18 with TRBJ1-3, with D perhaps TRBD1 (5 bases). CDR1 is KGHSH, CDR2 LQKENI, per germline. The length of the CDR3 is 16 residues. Trimming shortened V by 2 bases and J by 0 bases, and 11 bases separated the two germline ends.

The V gene is TRBV30, the J gene TRBJ1-6; TRBD1 is a possible D gene (5 bases). This CDR3 spans 13 amino acids. Germline CDR1 and CDR2: GTSNPN and SVGIG (reference sequence). The V end lost 2 bases, the J end lost 7 bases, and 9 bases lay between the germline ends. DNA for the CDR3: TGTGCCTGGAGTACCCAGGGCAATTCACCCCTCCACTTT. This codes for CAWSTQGNSPLHF.

The table lists this clone with a few counts. The chain couples TRBV28 to TRBJ2-3; 7 bases match TRBD2. The CDR3 runs to 16 residues. CDR1 and CDR2 from the germline V gene are MDHEN and SYDVKM. The V segment lost 3 bases and the J segment 2 bases; nucleotides outside the gene matches: 8. The CDR3 nucleotides are TGTGCCAGCAGTTTTAATCCCAGCGGGATCACAGATACGCAGTATTTT. Protein sequence: CASSFNPSGITDTQYF.

The J gene is TRBJ2-4, the V gene TRBV23-1; D is uncertain. TRBV23-1 is annotated as an ORF whose role is uncertain. CDR3 length: 16 amino acids. V lost 4 bases, J lost 0 bases, and 13 bases lay in between. The chain's CDR3 is CASSLRQVVAKNIQYF. The CDR3 DNA sequence: TGCGCCAGCAGTCTCCGCCAGGTCGTAGCCAAAAACATTCAGTACTTC.

This sequence joins TRBV27 and TRBJ2-2; the D is unclear. Germline CDR1 and CDR2: MNHEY and SMNVEV (reference sequence). The CDR3 covers 12 residues. Trimming pared 9 bases from V and 7 bases from J, leaving 12 bases between. CDR3 sequence: CARPSRFGELFF. DNA for the CDR3: TGTGCCAGACCGAGCCGATTCGGGGAGCTGTTTTTT.